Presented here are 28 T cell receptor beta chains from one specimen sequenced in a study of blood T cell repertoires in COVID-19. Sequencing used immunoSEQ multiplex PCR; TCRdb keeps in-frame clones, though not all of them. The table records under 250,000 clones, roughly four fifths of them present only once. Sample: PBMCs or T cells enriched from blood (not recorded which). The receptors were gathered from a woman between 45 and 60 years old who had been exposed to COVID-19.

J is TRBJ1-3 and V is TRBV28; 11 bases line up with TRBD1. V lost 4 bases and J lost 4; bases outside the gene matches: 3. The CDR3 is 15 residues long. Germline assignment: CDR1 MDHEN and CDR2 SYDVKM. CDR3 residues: CASSSGQGAGNTIYF. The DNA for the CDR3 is TGTGCCAGCAGTTCCGGACAGGGGGCGGGAAACACCATATATTTT.

CDR3 region: CASSPGTGTRAYNSPLHF. Here the CDR3 DNA reads TGTGCCAGCAGCCCCGGGACAGGGACCAGGGCCTATAATTCACCCCTCCACTTT. This sequence joins TRBV7-2 and TRBJ1-6; TRBD1 agrees at 9 bases. Trimming cost V 5 bases and J 2 bases; bases outside gene matches: 10. The CDR3 is 18 residues long. Germline CDR1 and CDR2: SGHTA and FQGNSA.

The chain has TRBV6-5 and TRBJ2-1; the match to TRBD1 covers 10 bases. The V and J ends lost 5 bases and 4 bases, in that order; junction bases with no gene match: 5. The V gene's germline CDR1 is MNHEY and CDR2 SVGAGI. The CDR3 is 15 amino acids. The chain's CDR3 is CASSLGQGGYNEQFF. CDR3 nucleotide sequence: TGTGCCAGCAGTCTTGGACAGGGGGGATACAATGAGCAGTTCTTC.

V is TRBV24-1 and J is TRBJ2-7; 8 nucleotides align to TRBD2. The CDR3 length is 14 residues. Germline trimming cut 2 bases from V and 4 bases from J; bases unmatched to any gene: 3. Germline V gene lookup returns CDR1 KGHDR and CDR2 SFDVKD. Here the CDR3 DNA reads TGTGCCACCAGTGATTCCCTAGCGGGTTACGAGCAGTACTTC. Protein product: CATSDSLAGYEQYF.

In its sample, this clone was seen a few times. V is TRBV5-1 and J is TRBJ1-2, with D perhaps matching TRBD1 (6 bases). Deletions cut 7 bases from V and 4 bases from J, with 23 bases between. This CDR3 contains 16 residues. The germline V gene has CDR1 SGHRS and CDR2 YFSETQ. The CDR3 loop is CASSPQGSEIPYGYTF. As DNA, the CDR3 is TGCGCCAGCTCGCCTCAGGGGTCCGAAATTCCCTATGGCTACACCTTC.

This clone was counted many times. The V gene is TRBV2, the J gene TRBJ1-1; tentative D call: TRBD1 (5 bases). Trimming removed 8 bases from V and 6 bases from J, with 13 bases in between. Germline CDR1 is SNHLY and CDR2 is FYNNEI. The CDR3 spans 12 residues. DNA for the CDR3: TGTGCCAGCGGGGGGACCCCCGCTGAAGCTTTCTTT. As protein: CASGGTPAEAFF. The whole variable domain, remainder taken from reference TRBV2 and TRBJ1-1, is EPEVTQTPSHQVTQMGQEVILRCVPISNHLYFYWYRQILGQKVEFLVSFYNNEISEKSEIFDDQFSVERPDGSNFTLKIRSTKLEDSAMYFCASGGTPAEAFFGQGTRLTVV.

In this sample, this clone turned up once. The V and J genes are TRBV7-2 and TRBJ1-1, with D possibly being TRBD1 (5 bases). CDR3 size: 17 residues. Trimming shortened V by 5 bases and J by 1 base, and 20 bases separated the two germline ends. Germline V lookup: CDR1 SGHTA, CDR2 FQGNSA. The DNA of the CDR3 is TGTGCCAGCAGCCCACATCTGAGGGTGGGGGGGAACACTGAAGCTTTCTTT. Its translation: CASSPHLRVGGNTEAFF.

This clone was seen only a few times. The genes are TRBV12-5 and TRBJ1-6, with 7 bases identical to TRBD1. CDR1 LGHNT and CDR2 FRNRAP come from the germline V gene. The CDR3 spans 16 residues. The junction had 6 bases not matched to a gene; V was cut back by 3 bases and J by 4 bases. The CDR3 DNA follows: TGTGCTAGTGGTTTTGGGACAGCTTCTTATAATTCACCCCTCCACTTT. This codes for CASGFGTASYNSPLHF. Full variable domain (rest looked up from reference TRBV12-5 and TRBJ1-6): DARVTQTPRHKVTEMGQEVTMRCQPILGHNTVFWYRQTMMQGLELLAYFRNRAPLDDSGMPKDRFSAEMPDATLATLKIQPSEPRDSAVYFCASGFGTASYNSPLHFGNGTRLTVT.

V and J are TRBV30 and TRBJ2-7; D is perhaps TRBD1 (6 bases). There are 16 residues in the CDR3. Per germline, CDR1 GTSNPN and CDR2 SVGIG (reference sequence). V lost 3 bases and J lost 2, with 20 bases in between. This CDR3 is CAWRLPGTQHPYEQYF. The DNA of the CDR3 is TGTGCCTGGAGGTTGCCCGGGACACAACACCCCTACGAGCAGTACTTC.

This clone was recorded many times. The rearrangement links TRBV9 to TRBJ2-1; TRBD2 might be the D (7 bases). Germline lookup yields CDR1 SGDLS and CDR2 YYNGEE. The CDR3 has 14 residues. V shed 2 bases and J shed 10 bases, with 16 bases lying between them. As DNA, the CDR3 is TGTGCCAGCAGCGTTTTTGGGGGGGCCGACGAGCAGTTCTTC. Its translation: CASSVFGGADEQFF.

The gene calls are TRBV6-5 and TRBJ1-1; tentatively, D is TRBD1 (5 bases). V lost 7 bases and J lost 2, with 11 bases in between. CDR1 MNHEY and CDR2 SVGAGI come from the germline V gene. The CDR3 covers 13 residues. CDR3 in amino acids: CASTLRVNTEAFF. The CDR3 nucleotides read TGTGCCAGCACCCTCAGGGTAAACACTGAAGCTTTCTTT.

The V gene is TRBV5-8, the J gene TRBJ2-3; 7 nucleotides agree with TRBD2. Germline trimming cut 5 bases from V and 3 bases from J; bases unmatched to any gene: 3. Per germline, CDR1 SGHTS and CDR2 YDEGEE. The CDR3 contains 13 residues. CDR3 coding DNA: TGTGCCAGCAGGGGCGGGGGAACAGATACGCAGTATTTT. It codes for CASRGGGTDTQYF.

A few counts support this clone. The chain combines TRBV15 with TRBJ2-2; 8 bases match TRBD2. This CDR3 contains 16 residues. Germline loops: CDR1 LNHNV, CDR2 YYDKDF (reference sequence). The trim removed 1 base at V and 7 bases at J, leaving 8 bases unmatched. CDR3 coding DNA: TGTGCCACCAGCAGAGGAGCGGGGGCGCACGTCGGGGAGCTGTTTTTT. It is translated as CATSRGAGAHVGELFF.

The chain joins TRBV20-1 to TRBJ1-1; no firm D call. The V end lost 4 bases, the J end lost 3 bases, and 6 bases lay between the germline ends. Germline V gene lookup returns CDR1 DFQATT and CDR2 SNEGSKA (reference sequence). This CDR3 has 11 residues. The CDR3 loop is CSATLYTEAFF. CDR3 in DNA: TGCAGTGCTACCCTATACACTGAAGCTTTCTTT.

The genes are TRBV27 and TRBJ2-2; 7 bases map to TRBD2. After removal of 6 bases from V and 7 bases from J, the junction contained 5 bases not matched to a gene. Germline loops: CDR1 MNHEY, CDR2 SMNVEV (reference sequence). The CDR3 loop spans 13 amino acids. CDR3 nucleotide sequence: TGTGCCAGCAGGCTTTGGGGGGGCGGGGAGCTGTTTTTT. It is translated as CASRLWGGGELFF.

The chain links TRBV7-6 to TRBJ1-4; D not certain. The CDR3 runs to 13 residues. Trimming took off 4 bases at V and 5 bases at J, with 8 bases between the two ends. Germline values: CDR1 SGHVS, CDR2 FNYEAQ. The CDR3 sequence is CASSSLVNEKLFF. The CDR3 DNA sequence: TGTGCCAGCAGCTCCCTCGTAAATGAAAAACTGTTTTTT.

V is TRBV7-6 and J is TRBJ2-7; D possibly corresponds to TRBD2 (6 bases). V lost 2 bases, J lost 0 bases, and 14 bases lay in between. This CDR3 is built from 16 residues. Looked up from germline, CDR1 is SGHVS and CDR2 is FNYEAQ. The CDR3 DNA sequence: TGTGCCAGCAGCTTACAGGGCGGGGTCGCCTCCTACGAGCAGTACTTC. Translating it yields CASSLQGGVASYEQYF.

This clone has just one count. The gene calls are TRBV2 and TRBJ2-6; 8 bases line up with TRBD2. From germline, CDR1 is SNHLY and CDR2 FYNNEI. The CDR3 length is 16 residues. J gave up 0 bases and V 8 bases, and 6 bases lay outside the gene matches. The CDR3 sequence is CASQAGALSGANVLTF. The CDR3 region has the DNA TGTGCCAGCCAAGCGGGGGCCCTCTCTGGGGCCAACGTCCTGACTTTC.

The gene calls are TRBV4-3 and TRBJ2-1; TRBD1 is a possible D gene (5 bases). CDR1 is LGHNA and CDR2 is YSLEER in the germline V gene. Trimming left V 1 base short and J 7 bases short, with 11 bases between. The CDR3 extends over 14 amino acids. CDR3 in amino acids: CASSQGPRVNEQFF. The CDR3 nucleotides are TGCGCCAGCAGCCAAGGGCCCAGGGTAAATGAGCAGTTCTTC.

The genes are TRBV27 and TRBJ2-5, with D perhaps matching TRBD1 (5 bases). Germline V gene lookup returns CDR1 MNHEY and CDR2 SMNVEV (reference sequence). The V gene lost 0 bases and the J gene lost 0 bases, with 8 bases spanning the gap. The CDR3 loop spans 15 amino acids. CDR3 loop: CASSLSSGYQETQYF. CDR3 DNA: TGTGCCAGCAGTTTATCCTCAGGGTACCAAGAGACCCAGTACTTC.

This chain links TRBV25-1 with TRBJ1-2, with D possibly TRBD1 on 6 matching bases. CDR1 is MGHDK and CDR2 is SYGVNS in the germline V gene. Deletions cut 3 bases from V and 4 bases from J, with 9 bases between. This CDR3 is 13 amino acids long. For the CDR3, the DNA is TGTGCCAGCAGTGATACAGGGCGCTATGGCTACACCTTC. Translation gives CASSDTGRYGYTF.

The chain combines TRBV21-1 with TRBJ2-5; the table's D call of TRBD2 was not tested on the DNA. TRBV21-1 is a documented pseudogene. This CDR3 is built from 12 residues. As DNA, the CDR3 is TGTGCCAGCACCCGGTCCCAAGAGACCCAGTACTTC. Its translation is CASTRSQETQYF.

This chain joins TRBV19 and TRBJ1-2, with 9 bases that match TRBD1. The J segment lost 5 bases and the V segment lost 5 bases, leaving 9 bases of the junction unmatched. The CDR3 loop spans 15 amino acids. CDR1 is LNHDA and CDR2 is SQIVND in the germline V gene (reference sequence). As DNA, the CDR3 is TGTGCCAGTAGTGTTACCGGGACAGGGAAATATGGCTACACCTTC. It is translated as CASSVTGTGKYGYTF.

The CDR3 DNA is TGTGCCAGCTCACCAGGGCAGGGAACTAGCGGGGGAATCGGTGAGCAGTTCTTC. Its protein product is CASSPGQGTSGGIGEQFF. J is TRBJ2-1 and V is TRBV18; 11 nucleotides align to TRBD2. The CDR3 contains 18 residues. V gave up 2 bases and J gave up 9 bases; unmatched junction bases: 15. The germline gives CDR1 KGHSH, CDR2 LQKENI.

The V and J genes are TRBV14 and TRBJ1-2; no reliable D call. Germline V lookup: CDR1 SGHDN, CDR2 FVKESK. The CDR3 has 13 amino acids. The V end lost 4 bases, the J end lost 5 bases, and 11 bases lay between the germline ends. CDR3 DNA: TGTGCCAGCAGCCCCGGACGGACTTATGGCTACACCTTC. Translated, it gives CASSPGRTYGYTF.

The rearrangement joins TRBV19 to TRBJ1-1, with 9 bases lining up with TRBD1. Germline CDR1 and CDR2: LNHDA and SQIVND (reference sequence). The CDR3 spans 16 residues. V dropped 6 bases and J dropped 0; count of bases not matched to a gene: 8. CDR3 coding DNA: TGTGCCAGTAGGCCCGGGACAGGGAGAATGAACACTGAAGCTTTCTTT. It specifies CASRPGTGRMNTEAFF.

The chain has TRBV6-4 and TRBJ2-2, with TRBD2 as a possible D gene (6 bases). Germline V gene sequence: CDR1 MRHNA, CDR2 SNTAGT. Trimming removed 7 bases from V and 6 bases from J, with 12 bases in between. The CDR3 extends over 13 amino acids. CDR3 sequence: CASMASEAGELFF. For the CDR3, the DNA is TGTGCCAGCATGGCTAGCGAGGCCGGGGAGCTGTTTTTT.

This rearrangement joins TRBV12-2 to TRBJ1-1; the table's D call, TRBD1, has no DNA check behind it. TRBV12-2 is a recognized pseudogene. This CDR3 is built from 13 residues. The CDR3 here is CASRLQSNTEAFF. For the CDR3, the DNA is TGTGCAAGTCGCTTACAGTCGAACACTGAAGCTTTCTTT.